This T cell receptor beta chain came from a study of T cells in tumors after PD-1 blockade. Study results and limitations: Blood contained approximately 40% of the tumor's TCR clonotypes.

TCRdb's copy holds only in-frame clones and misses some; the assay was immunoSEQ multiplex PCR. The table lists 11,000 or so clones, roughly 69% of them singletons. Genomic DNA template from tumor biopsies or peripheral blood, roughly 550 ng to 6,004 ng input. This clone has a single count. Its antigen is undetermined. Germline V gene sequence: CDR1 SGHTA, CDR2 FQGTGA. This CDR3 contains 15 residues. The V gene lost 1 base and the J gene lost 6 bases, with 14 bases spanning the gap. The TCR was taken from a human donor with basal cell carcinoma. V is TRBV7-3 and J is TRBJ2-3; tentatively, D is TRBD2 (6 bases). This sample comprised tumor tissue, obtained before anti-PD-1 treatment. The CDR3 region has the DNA TGTGCCAGCAGCTTAATGGGGACTCCCCAGGATACGCAGTATTTT. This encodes CASSLMGTPQDTQYF. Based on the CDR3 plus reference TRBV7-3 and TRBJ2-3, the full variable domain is GAGVSQTPSNKVTEKGKYVELRCDPISGHTALYWYRQSLGQGPEFLIYFQGTGAADDSGLPNDRFFAVRPEGSVSTLKIQRTERGDSAVYLCASSLMGTPQDTQYFGPGTRLTVL.